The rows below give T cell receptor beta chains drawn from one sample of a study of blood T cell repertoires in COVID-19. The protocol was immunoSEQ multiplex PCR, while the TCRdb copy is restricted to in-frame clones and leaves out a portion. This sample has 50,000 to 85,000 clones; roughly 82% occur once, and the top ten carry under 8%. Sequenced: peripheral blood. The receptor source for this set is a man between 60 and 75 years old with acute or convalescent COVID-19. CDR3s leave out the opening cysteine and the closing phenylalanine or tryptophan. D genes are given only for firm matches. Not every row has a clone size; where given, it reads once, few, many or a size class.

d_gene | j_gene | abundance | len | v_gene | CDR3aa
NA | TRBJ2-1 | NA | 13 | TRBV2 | ASKGQSTSYNEQF
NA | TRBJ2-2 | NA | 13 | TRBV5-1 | ASSLAEAGTGELF
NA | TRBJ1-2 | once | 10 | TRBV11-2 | ASSPDRVGYT
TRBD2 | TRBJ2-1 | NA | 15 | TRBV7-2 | ASSSVAGGSLANEQF
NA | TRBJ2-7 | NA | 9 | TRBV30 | AWSLEGTPH
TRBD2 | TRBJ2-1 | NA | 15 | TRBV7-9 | ASSIGLAGPWDNEQF
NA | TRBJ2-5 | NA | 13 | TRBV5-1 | ASSSLDSATGTQY
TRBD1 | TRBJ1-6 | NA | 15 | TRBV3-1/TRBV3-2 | ASSHWGQGGDNSPLH
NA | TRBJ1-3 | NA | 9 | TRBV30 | AWMGGNTIY
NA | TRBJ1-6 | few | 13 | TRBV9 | ASSVASRGISPLH
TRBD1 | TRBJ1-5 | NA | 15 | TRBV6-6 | ASSRKSTGTGDQPQH
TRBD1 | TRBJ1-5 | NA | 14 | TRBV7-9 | ASSPGTGGGNQPQH
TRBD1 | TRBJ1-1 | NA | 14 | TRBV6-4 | ASSDTRQGVVTEAF
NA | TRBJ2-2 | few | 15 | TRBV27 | ASSHQGRAWRGGELF
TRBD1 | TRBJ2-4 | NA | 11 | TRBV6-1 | ASSEGQGLIQY
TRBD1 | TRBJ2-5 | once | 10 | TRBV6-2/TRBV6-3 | ASSFNRGPMY
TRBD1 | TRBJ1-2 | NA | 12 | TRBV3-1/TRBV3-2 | ASSQGQGNYGYT
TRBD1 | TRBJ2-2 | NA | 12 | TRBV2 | ASKGTGDTGELF
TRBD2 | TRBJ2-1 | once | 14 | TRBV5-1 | ASSLDSGGSYNEQF
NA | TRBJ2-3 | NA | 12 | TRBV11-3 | ASSPGEFTDTQY
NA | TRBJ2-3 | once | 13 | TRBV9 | ASSSQGLNGDTQY
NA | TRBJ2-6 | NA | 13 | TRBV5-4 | ASSLGGSGANVLT
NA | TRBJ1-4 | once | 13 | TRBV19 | ASSIIGQGPEKLF
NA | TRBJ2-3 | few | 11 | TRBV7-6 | ASSKNSADTQY
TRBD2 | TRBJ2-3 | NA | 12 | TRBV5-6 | ASSIVAGRDTQY
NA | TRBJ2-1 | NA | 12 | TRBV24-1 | ATSDPLQGNEQF
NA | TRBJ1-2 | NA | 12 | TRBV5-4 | ASSPDMVNYGYT
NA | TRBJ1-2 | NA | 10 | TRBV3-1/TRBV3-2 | ASSQGPRGYT
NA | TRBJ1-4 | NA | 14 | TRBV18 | ASSLPRGATNEKLF
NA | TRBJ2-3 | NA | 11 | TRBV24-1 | ATSENSQDTQY
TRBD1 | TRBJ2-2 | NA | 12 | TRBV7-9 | ASSLTGVGGELF
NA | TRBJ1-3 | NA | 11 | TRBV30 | AWRERRRNTIY
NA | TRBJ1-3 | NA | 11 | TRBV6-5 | ASRRRGGNTIY
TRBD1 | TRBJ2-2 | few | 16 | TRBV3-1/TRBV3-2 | ASSQERGQAPNTGELF
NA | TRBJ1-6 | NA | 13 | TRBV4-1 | ASSQELQGYSPLH
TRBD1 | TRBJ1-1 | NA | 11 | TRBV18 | ASRGQGGTEAF
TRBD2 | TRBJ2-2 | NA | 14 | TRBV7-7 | ASSPSTSGGAGELF
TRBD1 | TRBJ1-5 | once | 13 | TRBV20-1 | SASQAAGGDQPQH
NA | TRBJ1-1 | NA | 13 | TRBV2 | ASSKGKGGGTEAF
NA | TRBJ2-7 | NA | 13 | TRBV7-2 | ASSLTRDYSYEQY
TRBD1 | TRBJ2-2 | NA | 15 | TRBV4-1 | ASSQDQGTGLTGELF
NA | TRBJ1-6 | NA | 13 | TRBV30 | AWSVQIDYNSPLH
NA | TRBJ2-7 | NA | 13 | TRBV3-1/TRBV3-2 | ASSQTAGTFGEQY
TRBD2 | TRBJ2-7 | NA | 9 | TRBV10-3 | AIGGGGEQY
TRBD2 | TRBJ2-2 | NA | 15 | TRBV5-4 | ASSRQASGRRTGELF
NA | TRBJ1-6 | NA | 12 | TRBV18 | ASSDGTSSSPLH
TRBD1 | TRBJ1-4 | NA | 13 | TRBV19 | ASSIDRPQGGKLF
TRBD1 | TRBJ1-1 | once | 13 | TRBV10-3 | AITQTGGANTEAF
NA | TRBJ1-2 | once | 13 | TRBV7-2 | ASSLNVRRFYGYT
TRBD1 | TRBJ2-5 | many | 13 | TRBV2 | ASRPRGTGKETQY